A single sample is the source of the 20 T cell receptor beta chains below, sequenced in a study of cytomegalovirus exposure and HLA in healthy donors. Sequencing used immunoSEQ multiplex PCR; TCRdb keeps in-frame clones, though not all of them. This table holds about 120,000 clones, 88% found once. What was sequenced was PBMCs. The receptors originated from a woman younger than 35 in good health and CMV-seropositive.

The chain employs TRBV29-1 and TRBJ2-5; 12 bases match TRBD1. The germline CDR1 and CDR2 sequences are SQVTM and ANQGSEA. With 7 bases clipped from V and 5 bases from J, the junction kept 8 bases outside the gene matches. CDR3 length equals 14 residues. The CDR3, as DNA: TGCAGCGGCACACAGGGACAGGGGGCTGAGACCCAGTACTTC. It translates to CSGTQGQGAETQYF.

The rearrangement joins TRBV5-1 to TRBJ2-6; D gene uncertain. The V gene's germline CDR1 is SGHRS and CDR2 YFSETQ. V was trimmed by 4 bases and J by 1 base, leaving 15 bases between them. The CDR3 totals 17 residues. The CDR3 is CASSVAAQTSGANVLTF. For the CDR3, the DNA is TGCGCCAGCAGCGTCGCGGCACAAACGTCTGGGGCCAACGTCCTGACTTTC.

The gene calls are TRBV10-1 and TRBJ1-6, with D uncertain. The CDR3 is made up of 17 amino acids. Germline CDR1 WNHNN, CDR2 SYGVQD (reference sequence). V was trimmed by 8 bases and J by 0 bases, leaving 17 bases between them. CDR3 nucleotides: TGCGCCAGCCGTAGGCACTATCCTACCTCCTATAATTCACCCCTCCACTTT. This gives the protein CASRRHYPTSYNSPLHF.

V is TRBV6-1 and J is TRBJ1-2; 7 bases map to TRBD1. Germline assignment: CDR1 MNHNS and CDR2 SASEGT. CDR3 size: 15 residues. V lost 4 bases, J lost 4 bases, and 9 bases stayed unmatched. The CDR3 loop reads CASSAGDSGSYGYTF. For the CDR3, the DNA is TGTGCCAGCAGTGCTGGGGACAGTGGGTCCTATGGCTACACCTTC.

The gene calls are TRBV29-1 and TRBJ2-3; 13 bases agree with TRBD2. Germline V CDR1 and CDR2: SQVTM, ANQGSEA. There are 15 residues in the CDR3. V shed 6 bases and J 4 bases; nucleotides not matched to a gene: 7. CDR3 DNA sequence: TGCAGCGTCCAATGGACTAGCGGGGGTGCAGATACGCAGTATTTT. Amino acid sequence: CSVQWTSGGADTQYF.

The CDR3 is CASAAGMYGTLNTEAFF. For the CDR3, the DNA is TGTGCCAGTGCTGCTGGGATGTATGGGACATTGAACACTGAAGCTTTCTTT. V is TRBV19 and J is TRBJ1-1; TRBD1 is a possible D gene (6 bases). With 8 bases removed from V and 0 bases from J, the gap between germline ends came to 22 bases. The CDR3 covers 17 residues. The germline gives CDR1 LNHDA, CDR2 SQIVND (reference sequence).

This clone was counted a single time. This chain connects TRBV30 to TRBJ2-7; D remains unclear. Trimming stripped 4 bases from V and 0 bases from J, with 4 bases between. Germline CDR1 is GTSNPN and CDR2 is SVGIG (reference sequence). CDR3 length: 11 residues. The CDR3 DNA follows: TGTGCCTGGACGAGCTCCTACGAGCAGTACTTC. This encodes CAWTSSYEQYF.

The chain joins TRBV5-1 to TRBJ2-2; weak D call: TRBD1 (6 bases). This CDR3 region has 15 residues. Germline V lookup: CDR1 SGHRS, CDR2 YFSETQ. V lost 3 bases and J lost 1, with 10 bases in between. The CDR3 coding sequence is TGCGCCAGCAGCTCACAGGGCGGGAACACCGGGGAGCTGTTTTTT. This gives the protein CASSSQGGNTGELFF.

V is TRBV4-2 and J is TRBJ2-7; 7 positions match TRBD1. The CDR3 runs 17 residues. J lost 4 bases, V lost 0 bases, and 12 bases had no gene match. CDR1 is LGHNA, CDR2 YNFKEQ, per germline. The CDR3, as DNA: TGTGCCAGCAGCCAAGATCAGGGGCCAGGGGGTTTTTACGAGCAGTACTTC. It encodes CASSQDQGPGGFYEQYF.

The V call is TRBV5-4, the J call TRBJ1-6; possibly TRBD1 for D (5 bases). The CDR3 has 14 amino acids. Trimming pared 2 bases from V and 6 bases from J, leaving 9 bases between. Germline assignment: CDR1 SGHNT and CDR2 YYREEE (reference sequence). The CDR3 loop reads CASSFRTPNSPLHF. The CDR3 bases are TGTGCCAGCAGCTTTAGGACACCTAATTCACCCCTCCACTTT.

V is TRBV6-5 and J is TRBJ2-7; 10 bases agree with TRBD1. This CDR3 contains 14 residues. Trimming removed 5 bases from V and 5 bases from J; junction bases left unmatched: 6. The germline gives CDR1 MNHEY, CDR2 SVGAGI. CDR3 loop: CASSLLGQGNEQYF. The CDR3 bases are TGTGCCAGCAGTCTACTGGGACAGGGGAACGAGCAGTACTTC.

The chain employs TRBV6-6 and TRBJ1-1, with 8 nucleotides matching TRBD1. The V gene end was trimmed by 8 bases and the J gene end by 1 base; junction bases not matched to a gene: 3. In germline, CDR1 is MNHNY, CDR2 SVGAGI (reference sequence). The CDR3 loop spans 13 amino acids. The CDR3 DNA reads as TGTGCCAGCCGCGACAGGGGGAACACTGAAGCTTTCTTT. Amino acids: CASRDRGNTEAFF.

This chain links TRBV25-1 with TRBJ1-1; weak D call: TRBD1 (6 bases). Germline lookup yields CDR1 MGHDK and CDR2 SYGVNS. Between the trimmed V and J ends, which lost 7 bases and 5 bases, there was a span of 11 bases. This CDR3 has 12 amino acids. The CDR3 sequence is CASKGVWTEAFF. CDR3 bases: TGTGCCAGCAAGGGGGTGTGGACTGAAGCTTTCTTT.

This chain links TRBV18 with TRBJ1-2; D unresolved. V was clipped by 2 bases and J by 9 bases, with 13 bases between them. CDR1 and CDR2 from the germline V gene are KGHSH and LQKENI. This CDR3 is built from 13 residues. This chain's CDR3 is CASSPIASDSYTF. CDR3 coding DNA: TGTGCCAGCTCACCAATCGCCAGCGATAGCTACACCTTC.

About this clone: The same CDR3 can be traced to other DNA sequences in this sample. The chain is built from TRBV6-1 and TRBJ2-6; tentative D call: TRBD1 (6 bases). This CDR3 contains 14 residues. The V and J ends lost 8 bases and 0 bases respectively, with 8 bases between them. CDR1 MNHNS and CDR2 SASEGT come from the germline V gene. The CDR3 here is CASSTGSGANVLTF. The CDR3 DNA reads as TGTGCCAGCTCGACAGGCTCTGGGGCCAACGTCCTGACTTTC.

The gene calls are TRBV25-1 and TRBJ2-2, with D possibly being TRBD1 (5 bases). V dropped 7 bases and J dropped 4 bases, with 19 bases sitting between them. The CDR3 has 16 residues. CDR1 is MGHDK and CDR2 is SYGVNS in the germline V gene. This CDR3 is CASTPTRGIGTGELFF. DNA for the CDR3: TGTGCCAGCACCCCCACAAGGGGAATCGGCACCGGGGAGCTGTTTTTT.

V is TRBV30 and J is TRBJ2-7, with 9 bases matching TRBD1. Trimming at V came to 0 bases and at J to 5 bases, leaving 17 bases not matched to a gene. Germline values: CDR1 GTSNPN, CDR2 SVGIG (reference sequence). The CDR3 spans 18 residues. The CDR3 nucleotides read TGTGCCTGGAGTGTACCCAAGGACAGGGGCTTGACGAGGCACGAGCAGTACTTC. This sequence encodes CAWSVPKDRGLTRHEQYF. The full variable domain, completed using reference TRBV30 and TRBJ2-7, is SQTIHQWPATLVQPVGSPLSLECTVEGTSNPNLYWYRQAAGRGLQLLFYSVGIGQISSEVPQNLSASRPQDRQFILSSKKLLLSDSGFYLCAWSVPKDRGLTRHEQYFGPGTRLTVT.

This chain joins TRBV29-1 and TRBJ1-2, with D unresolved. In germline, CDR1 is SQVTM, CDR2 ANQGSEA. Trimming shortened V by 4 bases and J by 4 bases, and 22 bases separated the two germline ends. CDR3 length equals 16 residues. In DNA, the CDR3 is TGCAGCGTTGTGGCGGAACGACTCTCCGGAAGCTATGGCTACACCTTC. Translation gives CSVVAERLSGSYGYTF.

This clone has ten or more counts. This chain's CDR3 is CASSQDMNTEAFF. The CDR3 DNA follows: TGTGCCAGCAGTCAGGACATGAACACTGAAGCTTTCTTT. J is TRBJ1-1 and V is TRBV2; D may be TRBD1 (5 bases). V lost 5 bases and J 0 bases, leaving 7 bases between the germline ends. The CDR3 runs to 13 residues. Looked up from germline, CDR1 is SNHLY and CDR2 is FYNNEI.

This chain joins TRBV7-3 and TRBJ2-2; TRBD2 matches 11 bases. There are 17 residues in the CDR3. Unmatched junction bases numbered 8, after V lost 3 bases and J lost 5 bases. Germline V CDR1 and CDR2: SGHTA, FQGTGA. The CDR3 protein is CASSFTSGRGGTGELFF. The CDR3 DNA reads TGTGCCAGCAGCTTTACTAGCGGGAGAGGTGGGACCGGGGAGCTGTTTTTT.